This is a list of T cell receptor beta chains from one sample in a study of response to subunit inactivated influenza vaccine. TCRdb re-analysed the RT-PCR reads in MiXCR, keeping a single row per CDR3 protein. The table has more than 450,000 distinct CDR3 sequences, 11% seen once; the top ten hold approximately 11%. These data were likewise used in another study, on T cells expressing NK-cell markers.

This material consisted of PBMCs from blood, taken on the day of vaccination. These receptors were taken from a man aged 50 or older who received an inactivated influenza vaccine. Each CDR3 is given with its conserved first and last residue. Fields, in order: clone size, V gene, D gene, J gene, CDR3 DNA, CDR3 protein. A D gene is named only where the DNA matches it firmly. Not every row has a clone size; where given, it reads once, few, many or a size class.

many	TRBV6-5	.	TRBJ1-6	TGTGCCAGCAGTTACTCGATTACTAATTCACCCCTCCACTTT	CASSYSITNSPLHF
.	TRBV20-1	TRBD1	TRBJ1-4	TGCAGTGCTAGAGAGGGACAGCTGACTAATGAAAAACTGTTTTTT	CSAREGQLTNEKLFF
.	TRBV12-3/TRBV12-4	.	TRBJ2-1	TGTGCATGCGGCGCGGGAGAGCAGTTCTTC	CACGAGEQFF
few	TRBV30	.	TRBJ2-3	TGTGCCTGGTCCACCGGGGATACGCAGTATTTT	CAWSTGDTQYF
.	TRBV7-8	TRBD2	TRBJ2-7	TGTGCCAGCAGCACGACTAGCAGTATCGCCCTCGAGCAGTACTTC	CASSTTSSIALEQYF
.	TRBV2	TRBD1	TRBJ2-7	TGTGCCAGCAGGGACGGACAGGGGGCAATGGGAGAGCAGTACTTC	CASRDGQGAMGEQYF
few	TRBV18	.	TRBJ2-2	TGTGCCAGCTCATCACGCTGGGGAACCGGGGAGCTGTTTTTT	CASSSRWGTGELFF
.	TRBV20-1	.	TRBJ2-7	TGCAGTGCTACAACCCCGATTGGGGTCGAGCAGTACTTC	CSATTPIGVEQYF
few	TRBV14	TRBD1	TRBJ1-1	TGTGCCAGCAGAAAACAGGGGGCGGGTGAAGCTTTCTTT	CASRKQGAGEAFF
.	TRBV12-3/TRBV12-4	.	TRBJ1-1	TGTGCCAGCAGTTTTCCGCCGGTGAACACTGAAGCTTTCTTT	CASSFPPVNTEAFF
.	TRBV19	.	TRBJ2-1	TGTGCCACCAACGAGGTGGGGACCTACAATGAGCAGTTCTTC	CATNEVGTYNEQFF
few	TRBV6-2/TRBV6-3	.	TRBJ2-3	TGTGCCAGCAGTTACTTCTCAATGGCGGCCACGCAGTATTTT	CASSYFSMAATQYF
few	TRBV29-1	.	TRBJ2-3	TGCAGCGTTGTGTCAGGGACAAGAGATACGCAGTATTTT	CSVVSGTRDTQYF
.	TRBV10-3	.	TRBJ2-7	TGTGCCATCAGCCACGAGACAGGAGCCTACGAGCAGTACTTC	CAISHETGAYEQYF
few	TRBV18	.	TRBJ2-5	TGTGCCAGCTCACCGCAGCAGGGAGAGACCCAGTACTTC	CASSPQQGETQYF